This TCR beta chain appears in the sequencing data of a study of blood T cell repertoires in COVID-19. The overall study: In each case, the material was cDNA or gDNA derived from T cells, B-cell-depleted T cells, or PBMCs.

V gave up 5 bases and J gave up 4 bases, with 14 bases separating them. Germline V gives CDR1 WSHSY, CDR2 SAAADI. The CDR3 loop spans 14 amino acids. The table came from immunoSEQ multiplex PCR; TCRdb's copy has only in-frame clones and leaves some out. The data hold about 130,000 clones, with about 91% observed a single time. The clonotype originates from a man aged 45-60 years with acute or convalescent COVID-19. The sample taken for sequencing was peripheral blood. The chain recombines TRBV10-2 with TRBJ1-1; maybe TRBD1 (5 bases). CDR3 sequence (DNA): TGCGCCAGCAGTAGCCTCGGGGGATCCACTGAAGCTTTCTTT. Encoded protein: CASSSLGGSTEAFF.